The 28 T cell receptor beta chains below all came from one sample that was sequenced in a study of monozygotic twins with inflammatory bowel disease. Following a re-call of the 5' RACE reads, TCRdb has one entry per CDR3 protein and lacks DNA. Its listing shows 200,000 to 250,000 distinct CDR3 sequences. The specimen was blood. Source of these receptors: a human donor with ulcerative colitis or Crohn's disease, or a healthy co-twin of an affected twin (not recorded which).

This CDR3 is CATSDSAGGLGDTQYF. The genes are TRBV24-1 and TRBJ2-3; TCRdb's assignment of TRBD1 cannot be checked, as there is no DNA. The CDR3 has 16 amino acids. Germline V gene lookup returns CDR1 KGHDR and CDR2 SFDVKD.

The chain links TRBV24-1 to TRBJ2-5; TCRdb designates TRBD1, a call that cannot be tested without DNA. Germline loops: CDR1 KGHDR, CDR2 SFDVKD. The CDR3 spans 15 residues. CDR3 loop: CATSGADRAWETQYF.

This chain joins TRBV7-2 and TRBJ1-1. Germline V gene data show CDR1 as SGHTA and CDR2 as FQGNSA. The length of the CDR3 is 13 residues. The CDR3 reads CASSVPVASEAFF. Filled out from reference TRBV7-2 and TRBJ1-1, the complete variable domain reads GAGVSQSPSNKVTEKGKDVELRCDPISGHTALYWYRQSLGQGLEFLIYFQGNSAPDKSGLPSDRFSAERTGGSVSTLTIQRTQQEDSAVYLCASSVPVASEAFFGQGTRLTVV.

This chain's CDR3 is CASSFPGQGQETQYF. This rearrangement joins TRBV11-2 to TRBJ2-5; without DNA, the TCRdb call of TRBD1 cannot be checked. The CDR3 is 15 amino acids. Germline V CDR1 and CDR2: SGHAT, FQNNGV.

The chain carries TRBV7-3 and TRBJ2-3; the TRBD2 assignment by TCRdb is unverifiable without DNA. The CDR3 has 22 amino acids. The germline V gene has CDR1 SGHTA and CDR2 FQGTGA. This chain's CDR3 is CASSLIPSPPGLAGGFTDTQYF.

The genes are TRBV4-1 and TRBJ2-7; TCRdb proposes TRBD1, but this gene call is untestable without DNA. This CDR3 has 15 amino acids. From germline, CDR1 is MGHRA and CDR2 YSYEKL. The CDR3 reads CASSQSEGQYYEQYF.

The CDR3 reads CASSQTANTEAFF. The genes are TRBV4-2 and TRBJ1-1. This CDR3 is 13 amino acids long. Per the germline V gene, CDR1 is LGHNA and CDR2 is YNFKEQ.

The chain joins TRBV4-1 to TRBJ1-1; TCRdb's D call, TRBD1, is unchecked because there is no DNA. CDR3 length equals 17 residues. The germline V gene has CDR1 MGHRA and CDR2 YSYEKL. CDR3 sequence reads: CASSQGGANDMNTEAFF.

This chain links TRBV5-1 with TRBJ1-3. Germline V gene data show CDR1 as SGHRS and CDR2 as YFSETQ. The CDR3 covers 15 residues. The CDR3 loop is CASSSDGNSGNTIYF.

V and J are TRBV18 and TRBJ1-1. Germline loops: CDR1 KGHSH, CDR2 LQKENI. This CDR3 contains 16 residues. The CDR3 region is CASSLHGVHMNTEAFF.

The chain carries TRBV11-2 and TRBJ2-1; TCRdb's D call, TRBD2, is unchecked because there is no DNA. CDR1 is SGHAT, CDR2 FQNNGV, per germline. This CDR3 comprises 13 residues. This CDR3 reads CASSSQQVGLQFF.

CDR3 amino acids: CASSRTGIIETQYF. V gene TRBV6-1 combines with J gene TRBJ2-5; the D gene TCRdb calls, TRBD1, cannot be checked with no DNA. The CDR3 spans 14 residues. The germline CDR1 and CDR2 sequences are MNHNS and SASEGT.

This CDR3 is CASSLAQEGYEQYF. The chain employs TRBV7-9 and TRBJ2-7; checking the TCRdb D call of TRBD2 is not possible without DNA. Germline CDR1 reads SEHNR; CDR2 reads FQNEAQ (reference sequence). The CDR3 has 14 residues.

The genes are TRBV7-9 and TRBJ2-4. The CDR3 is 12 amino acids. Germline CDR1 reads SEHNR; CDR2 reads FQNEAQ (reference sequence). The CDR3 protein is CASSLATNMQYF.

The gene calls are TRBV12-3 or TRBV12-4 and TRBJ2-5; TCRdb lists TRBD2, though no DNA is available to test this call. CDR3 length equals 19 residues. The CDR3 protein is CASSTSGGVKVGLQETQYF.

The chain uses TRBV5-1 and TRBJ2-3; TCRdb picks TRBD1, but there is no DNA to check that call. CDR1 is SGHRS, CDR2 YFSETQ, per germline. This CDR3 contains 15 residues. The CDR3 spells CASSADRGDTDTQYF. The full variable domain, its missing parts supplied by reference TRBV5-1 and TRBJ2-3, is KAGVTQTPRYLIKTRGQQVTLSCSPISGHRSVSWYQQTPGQGLQFLFEYFSETQRNKGNFPGRFSGRQFSNSRSEMNVSTLELGDSALYLCASSADRGDTDTQYFGPGTRLTVL.

The chain links TRBV18 to TRBJ1-5; TCRdb returns TRBD1, unconfirmable since there is no DNA. CDR1 KGHSH and CDR2 LQKENI come from the germline V gene. This CDR3 is built from 15 residues. The CDR3 spells CASSPNPGENQPQHF.

The CDR3 sequence is CASSLDRGGGMDYTF. This sequence joins TRBV6-1 and TRBJ1-2; TCRdb lists TRBD1, though no DNA is available to test this call. This CDR3 contains 15 residues. Germline V gives CDR1 MNHNS, CDR2 SASEGT.

The gene calls are TRBV5-1 and TRBJ2-2; TCRdb indicates TRBD1, and absent DNA this call remains unverified. CDR1 is SGHRS, CDR2 YFSETQ, per germline. The CDR3 totals 16 residues. CDR3 in amino acids: CASSTDRGFVTGELFF.

J is TRBJ1-6 and V is TRBV7-2. Germline lookup yields CDR1 SGHTA and CDR2 FQGNSA. This CDR3 is 15 amino acids long. CDR3: CASIAGNSYNSPLHF.

The chain links TRBV5-1 to TRBJ2-7. The germline V gene encodes CDR1 SGHRS and CDR2 YFSETQ. The CDR3 contains 15 residues. CDR3 region: CASSLSPGNSYEQYF.

The chain combines TRBV5-1 with TRBJ2-7. Germline lookup yields CDR1 SGHRS and CDR2 YFSETQ. This CDR3 has 12 residues. The CDR3 protein is CASSPDRSEQYF. Complete variable domain (other parts from reference TRBV5-1 and TRBJ2-7): KAGVTQTPRYLIKTRGQQVTLSCSPISGHRSVSWYQQTPGQGLQFLFEYFSETQRNKGNFPGRFSGRQFSNSRSEMNVSTLELGDSALYLCASSPDRSEQYFGPGTRLTVT.

V gene TRBV25-1 combines with J gene TRBJ2-7; the TRBD1 assignment by TCRdb is unverifiable without DNA. The CDR3 is made up of 14 amino acids. Germline V gene sequence: CDR1 MGHDK, CDR2 SYGVNS. The CDR3 sequence: CASSTSGGRYEQYF.

CDR3 region: CASSFPPQGSYEQYF. The V call is TRBV7-9, the J call TRBJ2-7; TCRdb calls TRBD1, which cannot be checked without DNA. The CDR3 contains 15 residues. Germline CDR1 reads SEHNR; CDR2 reads FQNEAQ (reference sequence).

This sequence joins TRBV20-1 and TRBJ2-5. Looked up from germline, CDR1 is DFQATT and CDR2 is SNEGSKA (reference sequence). The CDR3 is made up of 12 amino acids. CDR3 in amino acids: CSARDLAETQYF.

The chain links TRBV11-2 to TRBJ2-7; the TCRdb call, TRBD1, lacks DNA for checking. The CDR3 has 15 amino acids. CDR1 is SGHAT, CDR2 FQNNGV, per germline. This CDR3 is CASSFRGDSHYEQYF.

The rearrangement joins TRBV5-5 to TRBJ2-7. The CDR3 sequence is 16 residues long. Germline V lookup: CDR1 SGHKS, CDR2 YYEKEE (reference sequence). This CDR3 reads CASSTTLQSRGYEQYF.

The chain links TRBV5-6 to TRBJ2-1; TCRdb reports TRBD2, a call that lacks DNA to check it against. CDR3 length: 18 residues. Germline assignment: CDR1 SGHDT and CDR2 YYEEEE. The CDR3 protein is CASSSPRMSSGGYNEQFF.